This TCR beta chain was observed in a study of early T cells in non-severe SARS-CoV-2 infection. Study-level information: The authors sequenced bulk RNA from unsorted whole blood, leaving chains unpaired. Study-wide results and limits: VDJdb matching skewed toward anti-spike CD8 responses, missing private and CD4 specificities.

This clonotype was seen only a few times. No antigen is known for it. Individual cDNA molecules received unique molecular identifiers during library preparation. MiXCR was run by TCRdb on the 5' RACE reads, yielding one entry per CDR3 protein. The data show some 42,000 distinct CDR3 sequences, about 5.9% seen once. CDR3 size: 14 residues. V lost 7 bases to trimming and J lost 5 bases, with 18 bases between them. CDR1 and CDR2 (germline): MNHEY, SVGAGI. The material was whole blood, obtained at baseline. The clonotype was recovered from an adult who was a healthcare worker with PCR-confirmed SARS-CoV-2 infection or an uninfected control (not recorded which). This chain links TRBV6-5 with TRBJ2-7, with D maybe TRBD2 (5 bases). As DNA, the CDR3 is TGTGCCAGCACTCGCGGCGGTGGGGAGAACGAGCAGTACTTC. This gives the protein CASTRGGGENEQYF.